This TCR beta chain was documented in a study of shared clonotypes between healthy human individuals (dated by TCRdb to 2019 to 2021). For the wider study: Three men and two women, aged 18 to 49 years, made up the cohort. For each donor, CD4 naive and CD4 memory were each run on three plates, CD8 naive on two plates, and CD8 memory on one plate. The study deeply sequenced blood TCR repertoires of about 5 healthy adults to estimate repertoire size and the extent of clonotype sharing between individuals. To increase sequencing depth and limit assay-specific biases, TCR repertoire library preparation and sequencing were carried out by different laboratories using diverse techniques. Each donor's leukapheresis produced roughly between roughly 0.85 and 9 billion PBMCs.

TCR CDR3 regions were amplified from genomic DNA by multiplex PCR using the deep immunoSEQ assay. For each cell subset, the extracted genomic DNA was distributed evenly across all wells of several immunoSEQ 96-well plates, and each plate served as one replicate. Each replicate PCR for sorted subsets received about 180 ng genomic DNA, equal to roughly 29,000 T cell genomes. Purified libraries were quantified with a Qubit 3.0 fluorometer, sized on a Bioanalyzer 2100, and re-quantified with the KAPA Library Quantification kit. Each immunoSEQ 96-well plate was sequenced on its own single-read 150-cycle Illumina NextSeq 550 flow cell. Under the source paper's analysis protocol: Because the immunoSEQ output held only junctional sequences and lacked quality scores, the filtering could not match the filtering applied to full-length reads. To assign V/J genes and CDR3, sequences were annotated using PyIR, a Python wrapper for IgBLAST v1.9, with IMGT germline references. Reads were filtered out if the reads had weak V/J assignments (E-value above 1e-6), no CDR3, stop codons, out-of-frame junctions, or ambiguous translated residues. A V3J clonotype was defined by an identical inferred V gene, J gene, and CDR3 amino acid sequence. To compute the percentage overlap between repertoires, the number of shared unique clonotypes was divided by the size of the smaller repertoire. RTK rarefaction, the Chao1 estimator, and Recon v2.1 estimates of unobserved clonotypes were used to assess repertoire richness. Generation probabilities were computed with OLGA for all TCRbeta clonotypes obtained by the gDNA method from four donors. The table was pulled from immuneACCESS by TCRdb, which kept in-frame rearrangements only. Such tables lose some clones; where checked, under half of the loss comes from unresolved V genes, and the rest has no known cause. The V and J calls and clone size are taken from that table; D and trimming were inferred from the DNA. This sample has 2 million to 2.5 million clones in its table, and approximately 95% of those were observed once. The ten biggest clones cover around 0.13% of the sample.

This clone occurred once. Its antigen target is currently unknown. The record has no base qualities; no much larger clone is one base away. CDR1 and CDR2 were assigned from the germline V gene as SGDLS and YYNGEE. V is shortened by 4 bases, J by 3 bases, and the region joining them spans 11 bases. From the cysteine through the phenylalanine, the CDR3 covers 14 amino acids. Only the CDR3 portion is preserved as DNA: 42 bases, with reading frame beginning at the first base. Overall study results and their limits: Estimated clonotype richness was generally larger for naive than for memory subsets. Only blood was sampled, and tissue TCR repertoires likely differ from those in blood. The small number of donors limited the genetic and exposure-history diversity represented. Across a handful of donors, around 5% of naive CD4, approximately 3.5% of naive CD8, around 2.1% of memory CD4, and 0.4% of memory CD8 clonotypes were shared. Compared with non-shared clonotypes, clonotypes shared by all four sorted-subset donors had higher generation probabilities. Rarefaction of sorted-subset datasets indicated incomplete sequencing despite the large sequencing depth. Based on pairwise subsampling, the degree of clonotype sharing among donors was expected to be affected by sequencing depth.

Healthy HIV-negative adults with no recently reported acute infections or vaccinations were included as donors. Every donor was a Caucasian adult residing in Nashville, Tennessee, USA. Magnetic negative selection was used to enrich CD4+ T cells, after which naive cells were positively selected on CD45RA and the negative fraction became the memory subset. After blood collection by leukapheresis, PBMCs were isolated using Ficoll-Histopaque density gradient centrifugation and then cryopreserved in the vapor phase of liquid nitrogen. Purity and quantity of every magnetically sorted T cell population were checked by analytical flow cytometry. Each sorted fraction had its genomic DNA isolated and then quantified by UV absorbance on a Nanodrop 2000c.

The rearrangement combines TRBV9 with TRBJ1-5, and TRBD1 may be the D gene, going by 6 matching bases. This sequence originates from a man aged 18 to 30 in good health. The sample was naive CD4+ T cells sorted from blood. According to the study, the label for this sample's cell subset or site signals: CD45RA+ positively selected. The encoded CDR3 is CASSPPGVNQPQHF. The DNA sequence is as follows: TGTGCCAGCAGCCCTCCAGGGGTCAATCAGCCCCAGCATTTT.